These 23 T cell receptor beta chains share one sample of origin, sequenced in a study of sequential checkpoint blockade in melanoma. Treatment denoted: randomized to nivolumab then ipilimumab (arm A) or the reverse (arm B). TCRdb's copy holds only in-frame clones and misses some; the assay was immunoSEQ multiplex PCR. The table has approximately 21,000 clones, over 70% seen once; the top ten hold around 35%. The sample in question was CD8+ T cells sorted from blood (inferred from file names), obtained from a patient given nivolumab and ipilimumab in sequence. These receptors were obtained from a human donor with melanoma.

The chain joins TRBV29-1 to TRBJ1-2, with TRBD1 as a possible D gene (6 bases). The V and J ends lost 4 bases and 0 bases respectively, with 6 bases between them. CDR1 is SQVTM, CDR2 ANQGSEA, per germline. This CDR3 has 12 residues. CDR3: CSVGGPNYGYTF. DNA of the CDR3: TGCAGCGTTGGGGGGCCTAACTATGGCTACACCTTC.

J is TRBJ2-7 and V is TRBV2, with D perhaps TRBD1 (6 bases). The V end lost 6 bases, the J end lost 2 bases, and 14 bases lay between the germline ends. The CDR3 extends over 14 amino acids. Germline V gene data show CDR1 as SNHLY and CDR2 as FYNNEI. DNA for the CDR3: TGTGCCAGCAGCGAATGGGACACGCCCTACGAGCAGTACTTC. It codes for CASSEWDTPYEQYF. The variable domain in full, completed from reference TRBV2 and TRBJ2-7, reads EPEVTQTPSHQVTQMGQEVILRCVPISNHLYFYWYRQILGQKVEFLVSFYNNEISEKSEIFDDQFSVERPDGSNFTLKIRSTKLEDSAMYFCASSEWDTPYEQYFGPGTRLTVT.

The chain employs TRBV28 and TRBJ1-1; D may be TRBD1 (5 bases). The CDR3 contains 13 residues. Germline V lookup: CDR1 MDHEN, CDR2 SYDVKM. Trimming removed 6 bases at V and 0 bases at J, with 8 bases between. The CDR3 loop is CASSRRVNTEAFF. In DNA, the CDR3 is TGTGCCAGCAGCCGCAGGGTGAACACTGAAGCTTTCTTT.

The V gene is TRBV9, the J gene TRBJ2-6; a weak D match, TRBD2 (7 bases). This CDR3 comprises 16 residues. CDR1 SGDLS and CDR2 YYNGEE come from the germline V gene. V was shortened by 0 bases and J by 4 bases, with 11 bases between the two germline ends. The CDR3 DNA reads TGTGCCAGCAGCGTAGTGGGGGGGCACGGGGCCAACGTCCTGACTTTC. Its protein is CASSVVGGHGANVLTF. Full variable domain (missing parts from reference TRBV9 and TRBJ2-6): DSGVTQTPKHLITATGQRVTLRCSPRSGDLSVYWYQQSLDQGLQFLIQYYNGEERAKGNILERFSAQQFPDLHSELNLSSLELGDSALYFCASSVVGGHGANVLTFGAGSRLTVL.

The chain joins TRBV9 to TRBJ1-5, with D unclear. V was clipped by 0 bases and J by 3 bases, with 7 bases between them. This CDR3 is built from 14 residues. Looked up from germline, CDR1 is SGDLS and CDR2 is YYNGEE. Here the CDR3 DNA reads TGTGCCAGCAGCGTAGGAGCCGTCAATCAGCCCCAGCATTTT. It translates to CASSVGAVNQPQHF.

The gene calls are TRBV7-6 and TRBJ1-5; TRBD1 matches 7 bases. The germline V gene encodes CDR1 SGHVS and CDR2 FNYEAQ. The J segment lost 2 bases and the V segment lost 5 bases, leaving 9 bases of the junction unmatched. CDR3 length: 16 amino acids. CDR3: CASSPRQGRGNQPQHF. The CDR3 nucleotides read TGTGCCAGCAGCCCCCGACAGGGAAGGGGCAATCAGCCCCAGCATTTT.

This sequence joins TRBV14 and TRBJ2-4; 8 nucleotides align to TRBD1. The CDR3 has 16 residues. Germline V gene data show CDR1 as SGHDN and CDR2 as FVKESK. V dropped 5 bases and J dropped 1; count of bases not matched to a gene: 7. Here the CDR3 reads CASSLTGGIAKNIQYF. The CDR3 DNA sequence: TGTGCCAGCAGCTTAACAGGGGGGATCGCCAAAAACATTCAGTACTTC.

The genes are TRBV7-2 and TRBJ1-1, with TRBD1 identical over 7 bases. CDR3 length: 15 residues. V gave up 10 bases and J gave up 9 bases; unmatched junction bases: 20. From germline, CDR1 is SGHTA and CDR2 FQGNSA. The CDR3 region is CATSLEGGQQGKAFF. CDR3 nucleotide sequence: TGTGCCACCTCCCTCGAGGGGGGACAGCAAGGAAAAGCTTTCTTT.

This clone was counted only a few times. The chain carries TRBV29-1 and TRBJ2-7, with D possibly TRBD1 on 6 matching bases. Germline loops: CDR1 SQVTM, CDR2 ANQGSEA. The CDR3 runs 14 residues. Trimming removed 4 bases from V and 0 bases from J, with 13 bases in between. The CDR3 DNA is TGCAGCGTTGTTTCAGGGGAGTCCTCCTACGAGCAGTACTTC. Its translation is CSVVSGESSYEQYF.

CDR3 region: CASSLVASRTYEQYF. The CDR3 DNA is TGTGCCAGCAGCTTAGTAGCTAGCAGGACCTACGAGCAGTACTTC. J is TRBJ2-7 and V is TRBV7-9, with a tentative D call TRBD2 (5 bases). Germline V gene data show CDR1 as SEHNR and CDR2 as FQNEAQ (reference sequence). The V end lost 1 base, the J end lost 2 bases, and 12 bases lay between the germline ends. There are 15 residues in the CDR3. The whole variable domain, filled in from reference TRBV7-9 and TRBJ2-7, reads DTGVSQNPRHKITKRGQNVTFRCDPISEHNRLYWYRQTLGQGPEFLTYFQNEAQLEKSRLLSDRFSAERPKGSFSTLEIQRTEQGDSAMYLCASSLVASRTYEQYFGPGTRLTVT.

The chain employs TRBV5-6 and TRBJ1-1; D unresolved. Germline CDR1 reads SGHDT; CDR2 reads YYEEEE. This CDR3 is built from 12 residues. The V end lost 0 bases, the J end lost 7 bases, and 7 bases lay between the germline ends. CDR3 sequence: CASSLGRGEAFF. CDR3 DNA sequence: TGTGCCAGCAGCTTGGGCCGAGGTGAAGCTTTCTTT. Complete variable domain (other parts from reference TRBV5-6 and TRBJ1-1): DAGVTQSPTHLIKTRGQQVTLRCSPKSGHDTVSWYQQALGQGPQFIFQYYEEEERQRGNFPDRFSGHQFPNYSSELNVNALLLGDSALYLCASSLGRGEAFFGQGTRLTVV.

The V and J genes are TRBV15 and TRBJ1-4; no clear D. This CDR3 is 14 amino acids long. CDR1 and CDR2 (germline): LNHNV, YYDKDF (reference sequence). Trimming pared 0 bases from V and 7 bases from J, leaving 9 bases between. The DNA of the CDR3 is TGTGCCACCAGCAGAGAGGGCCTTGGTGAAAAACTGTTTTTT. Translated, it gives CATSREGLGEKLFF.

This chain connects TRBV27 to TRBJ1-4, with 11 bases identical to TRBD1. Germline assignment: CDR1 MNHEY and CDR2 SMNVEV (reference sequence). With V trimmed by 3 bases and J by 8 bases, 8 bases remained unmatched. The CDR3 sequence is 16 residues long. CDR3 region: CASSFWTGGRMEKLFF. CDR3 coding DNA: TGTGCCAGCAGTTTTTGGACAGGGGGCAGGATGGAAAAACTGTTTTTT.

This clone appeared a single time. CDR3 protein: CAWSVWGDNTEAFF. The CDR3 bases are TGTGCCTGGAGTGTCTGGGGGGACAACACTGAAGCTTTCTTT. The chain carries TRBV30 and TRBJ1-1; D may be TRBD1 (5 bases). V was cut by 0 bases and J by 2 bases, with 10 bases left in between. The V gene's germline CDR1 is GTSNPN and CDR2 SVGIG (reference sequence). The CDR3 extends over 14 amino acids.

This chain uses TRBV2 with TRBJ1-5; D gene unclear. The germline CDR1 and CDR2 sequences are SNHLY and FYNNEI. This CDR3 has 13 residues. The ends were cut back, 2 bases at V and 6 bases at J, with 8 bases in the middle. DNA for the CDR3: TGTGCCAGCAGTGAACGCTGGGCTCAGCCCCAGCATTTT. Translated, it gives CASSERWAQPQHF.

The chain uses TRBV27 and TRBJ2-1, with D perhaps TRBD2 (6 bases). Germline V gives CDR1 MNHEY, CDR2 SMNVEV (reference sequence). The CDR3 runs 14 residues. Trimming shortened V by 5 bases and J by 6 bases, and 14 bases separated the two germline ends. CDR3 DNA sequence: TGTGCCAGCAGTCATGTTAGCGGACCCAATGAGCAGTTCTTC. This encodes CASSHVSGPNEQFF.

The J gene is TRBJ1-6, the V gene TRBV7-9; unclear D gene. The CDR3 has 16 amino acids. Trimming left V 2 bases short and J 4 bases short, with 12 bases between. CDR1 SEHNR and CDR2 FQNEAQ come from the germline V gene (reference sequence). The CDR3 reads CASSLNPEVYNSPLHF. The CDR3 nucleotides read TGTGCCAGCAGCTTAAATCCAGAAGTGTATAATTCACCCCTCCACTTT.

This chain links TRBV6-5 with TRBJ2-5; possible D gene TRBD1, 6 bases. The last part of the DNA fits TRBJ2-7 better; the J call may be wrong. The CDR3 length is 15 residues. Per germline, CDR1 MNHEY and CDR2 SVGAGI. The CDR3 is CASSYGTSSSYEQYF. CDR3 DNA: TGTGCCAGCAGTTACGGGACATCAAGCTCCTACGAGCAGTACTTC.

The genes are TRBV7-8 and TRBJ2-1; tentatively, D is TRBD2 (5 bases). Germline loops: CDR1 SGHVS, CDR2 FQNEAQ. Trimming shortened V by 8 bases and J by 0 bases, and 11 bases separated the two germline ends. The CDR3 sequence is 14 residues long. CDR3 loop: CASGLADSYNEQFF. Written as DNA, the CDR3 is TGTGCCAGCGGGCTAGCTGACTCCTACAATGAGCAGTTCTTC.

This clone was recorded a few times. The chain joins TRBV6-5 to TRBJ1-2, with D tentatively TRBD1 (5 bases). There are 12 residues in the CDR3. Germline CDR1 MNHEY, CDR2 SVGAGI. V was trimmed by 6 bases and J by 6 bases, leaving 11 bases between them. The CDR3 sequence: CASSPGGDGYTF. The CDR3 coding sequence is TGTGCCAGCAGCCCCGGGGGAGATGGCTACACCTTC.

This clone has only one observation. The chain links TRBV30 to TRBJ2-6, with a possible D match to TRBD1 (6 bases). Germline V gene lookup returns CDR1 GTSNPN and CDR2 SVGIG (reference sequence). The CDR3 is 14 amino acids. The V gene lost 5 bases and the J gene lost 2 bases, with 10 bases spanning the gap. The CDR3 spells CAWLSGAGANVLTF. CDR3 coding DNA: TGTGCCTGGCTATCAGGGGCTGGGGCCAACGTCCTGACTTTC.

The CDR3 nucleotides are TGTGCCATCAGCGGAGCCGGGGACGGGACTACCGCCTACGAGCAGTACTTC. Encoded protein: CAISGAGDGTTAYEQYF. This sequence joins TRBV10-3 and TRBJ2-7, with TRBD2 matching over 7 bases. The CDR3 extends over 17 amino acids. With 6 bases clipped from V and 2 bases from J, the junction kept 16 bases outside the gene matches. The germline CDR1 and CDR2 sequences are ENHRY and SYGVKD.

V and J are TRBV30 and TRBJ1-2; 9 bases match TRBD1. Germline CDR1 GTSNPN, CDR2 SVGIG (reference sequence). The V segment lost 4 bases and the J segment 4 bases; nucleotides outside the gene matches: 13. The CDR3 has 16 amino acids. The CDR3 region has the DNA TGTGCCTGGAATACCGGGACAGGGATGTCCCTCTATGGCTACACCTTC. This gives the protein CAWNTGTGMSLYGYTF.